Given below is one T cell receptor (beta chain) in context. The data belong to a study of T cells in Graves' hyperthyroidism and ophthalmopathy. RNA transcripts were the template for amplifying TCR beta CDR3 regions. First-round RT-PCR targeting the TCR CDR3 was performed with the HTBI primer set. TCRdb redid the calling of the multiplex PCR reads with MiXCR, one entry per CDR3 protein. This sample carries some 300,000 distinct CDR3 sequences, roughly 15% of them seen once, and the ten largest clones take 7.9%. The CDR3 loop spans 18 amino acids. V lost 1 base, J lost 0 bases, and 19 bases lay in between. Germline CDR1 reads MGHRA; CDR2 reads YSYEKL.

This sequence originates from a woman in her thirties or forties with Graves' hyperthyroidism. This chain connects TRBV4-1 to TRBJ2-7; TRBD1 is a possible D gene (7 bases). The sequenced sample consisted of blood. The CDR3 nucleotides are TGCGCCAGCAGCCAAGCTTGGGGCGGGACAGTCGTCTCCTACGAGCAGTACTTC. Translating gives CASSQAWGGTVVSYEQYF.